Shown below are 10 T cell receptor beta chains from a single sample sequenced in a study of neurological immune-mediated disorders. Using its own MiXCR run on the 5' RACE reads, TCRdb lists one record per CDR3 protein. The table lists tens of thousands of distinct CDR3 sequences, 2% to 3% of them singletons. Sequencing used PBMCs. The receptors come from a man aged 50 to 60 with multiple sclerosis.

This clonotype has a count of ten or more. The chain links TRBV7-2 to TRBJ2-5, with TRBD2 matching over 10 bases. V shed 7 bases, J shed 4 bases, and the junction held 3 bases outside the gene matches. Per the germline V gene, CDR1 is SGHTA and CDR2 is FQGNSA. The CDR3 is 13 residues long. CDR3 sequence reads: CASKSGGGETQYF. Written as DNA, the CDR3 is TGTGCCAGCAAAAGCGGGGGGGGAGAGACCCAGTACTTC.

This clonotype has ten or more counts. The V call is TRBV20-1, the J call TRBJ2-5; TRBD1 aligns across 7 bases. Losses at the gene ends were 4 bases for V and 2 bases for J; bases not matched to a gene: 4. The CDR3 runs to 13 residues. The germline V gene has CDR1 DFQATT and CDR2 SNEGSKA (reference sequence). CDR3 coding DNA: TGCAGTGCTACAGACAGGGAACAAGAGACCCAGTACTTC. It yields the protein CSATDREQETQYF.

This clonotype was detected ten times or more. The chain couples TRBV6-5 to TRBJ2-5; D ambiguous. Trimming removed 6 bases from V and 2 bases from J, with 10 bases in between. This CDR3 is built from 13 residues. Germline CDR1 and CDR2: MNHEY and SVGAGI. The DNA for the CDR3 is TGTGCCAGCAGACCCGTCGCGCAAGAGACCCAGTACTTC. It specifies CASRPVAQETQYF.

The chain links TRBV19 to TRBJ2-2, with 9 bases identical to TRBD1. Germline trimming cut 4 bases from V and 6 bases from J; bases unmatched to any gene: 6. The V gene's germline CDR1 is LNHDA and CDR2 SQIVND (reference sequence). The CDR3 sequence is 15 residues long. The CDR3 protein is CASSTRQGGPGELFF. The CDR3 DNA reads as TGTGCCAGTAGTACGAGACAGGGGGGTCCCGGGGAGCTGTTTTTT.

This clonotype has a count of ten or more. The rearrangement uses TRBV7-2 and TRBJ2-7; 8 bases are a match to TRBD1. J was trimmed by 3 bases and V by 4 bases; bases with no gene match: 8. The germline gives CDR1 SGHTA, CDR2 FQGNSA. The CDR3 is made up of 15 amino acids. Here the CDR3 reads CASSWGQAAIYEQYF. In DNA, the CDR3 is TGTGCCAGCAGCTGGGGACAGGCCGCCATCTACGAGCAGTACTTC.

This clonotype was counted many times. The CDR3 reads CASSLGLGETQYF. CDR3 DNA sequence: TGTGCCAGCAGCCTGGGACTAGGCGAGACCCAGTACTTC. The chain combines TRBV7-9 with TRBJ2-5; 8 bases match TRBD2. The CDR3 runs to 13 residues. Germline CDR1 reads SEHNR; CDR2 reads FQNEAQ (reference sequence). V trimming: 5 bases; J trimming: 5 bases; junction bases outside the gene matches: 4.

This clonotype has at least ten counts. The rearrangement uses TRBV5-1 and TRBJ1-2; D gene unclear. The germline V gene has CDR1 SGHRS and CDR2 YFSETQ. The CDR3 length is 14 residues. V was clipped by 3 bases and J by 8 bases, with 17 bases between them. CDR3 residues: CASSSPTLSRGYTF. For the CDR3, the DNA is TGCGCCAGCAGCTCCCCGACGCTGTCAAGGGGCTACACCTTC.

This clonotype was observed at least ten times. This chain connects TRBV20-1 to TRBJ2-7; D is possibly TRBD1 (5 bases). This CDR3 is built from 13 residues. V was trimmed by 6 bases and J by 3 bases, leaving 15 bases between them. Germline V gene sequence: CDR1 DFQATT, CDR2 SNEGSKA (reference sequence). CDR3: CSAEFIDSYEQYF. CDR3 DNA: TGCAGTGCCGAATTTATAGACAGCTACGAGCAGTACTTC.

Ten or more counts support this clonotype. V and J are TRBV9 and TRBJ1-1, with D unclear. Germline CDR1 SGDLS, CDR2 YYNGEE. CDR3 length: 14 amino acids. V lost 5 bases and J 3 bases, leaving 14 bases between the germline ends. The CDR3 loop reads CASSLTARDTEAFF. CDR3 nucleotides: TGTGCCAGCAGTTTAACCGCAAGGGACACTGAAGCTTTCTTT.

The table lists this clonotype with many counts. CDR3 bases: TGTGCCAGCAGTGCCCCGGTCGAGGGGCGTACAGACACAGATACGCAGTATTTT. It yields the protein CASSAPVEGRTDTDTQYF. The chain links TRBV6-4 to TRBJ2-3, with D perhaps matching TRBD1 or TRBD2 (5 bases each). CDR1 and CDR2 (germline): MRHNA, SNTAGT. Between the trimmed V and J ends, which lost 4 bases and 2 bases, there was a span of 22 bases. The CDR3 totals 18 residues.